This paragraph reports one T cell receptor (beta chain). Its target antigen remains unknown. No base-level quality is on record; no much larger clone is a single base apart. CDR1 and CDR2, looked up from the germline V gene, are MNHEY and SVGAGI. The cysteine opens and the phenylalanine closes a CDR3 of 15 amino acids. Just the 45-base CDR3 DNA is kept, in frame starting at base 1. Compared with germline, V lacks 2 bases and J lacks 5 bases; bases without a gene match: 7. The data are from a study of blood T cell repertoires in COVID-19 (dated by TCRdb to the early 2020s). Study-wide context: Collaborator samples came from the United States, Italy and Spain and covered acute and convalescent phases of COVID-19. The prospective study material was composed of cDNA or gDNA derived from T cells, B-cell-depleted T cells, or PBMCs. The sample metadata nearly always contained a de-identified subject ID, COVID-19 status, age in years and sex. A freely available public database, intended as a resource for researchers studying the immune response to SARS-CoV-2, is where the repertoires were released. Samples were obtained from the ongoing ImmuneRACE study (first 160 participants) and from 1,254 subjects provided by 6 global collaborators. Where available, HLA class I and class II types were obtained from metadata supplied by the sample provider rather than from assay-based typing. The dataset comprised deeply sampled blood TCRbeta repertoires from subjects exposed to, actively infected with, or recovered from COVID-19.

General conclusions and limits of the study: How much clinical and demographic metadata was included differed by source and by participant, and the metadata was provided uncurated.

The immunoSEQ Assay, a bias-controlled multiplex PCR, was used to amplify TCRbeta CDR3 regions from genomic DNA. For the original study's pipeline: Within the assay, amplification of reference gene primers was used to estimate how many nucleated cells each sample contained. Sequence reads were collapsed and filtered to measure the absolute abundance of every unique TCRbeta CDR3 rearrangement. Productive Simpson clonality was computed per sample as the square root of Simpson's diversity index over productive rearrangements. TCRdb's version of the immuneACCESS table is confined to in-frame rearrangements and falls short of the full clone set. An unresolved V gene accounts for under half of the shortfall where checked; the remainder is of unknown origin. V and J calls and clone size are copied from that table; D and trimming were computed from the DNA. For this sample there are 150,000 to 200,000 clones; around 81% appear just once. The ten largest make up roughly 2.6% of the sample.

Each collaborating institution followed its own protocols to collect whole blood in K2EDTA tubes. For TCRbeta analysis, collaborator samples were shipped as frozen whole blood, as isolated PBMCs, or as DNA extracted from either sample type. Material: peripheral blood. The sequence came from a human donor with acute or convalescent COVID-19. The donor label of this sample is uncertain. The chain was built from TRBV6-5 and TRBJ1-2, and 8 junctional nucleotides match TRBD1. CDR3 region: CASSYDRGISYGYTF. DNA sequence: TGTGCCAGCAGTTACGACAGGGGCATCTCGTATGGCTACACCTTC.